The source of this TCR beta chain is a study of blood T cell repertoires in COVID-19 (TCRdb year 2020). About the full investigation: Collaborator samples came from the United States, Italy and Spain and covered acute and convalescent phases of COVID-19. The prospective study material was composed of cDNA or gDNA derived from T cells, B-cell-depleted T cells, or PBMCs. Subjects who had been exposed to COVID-19, were actively infected with it, or had recovered from it provided the deeply sampled blood TCRbeta repertoires that made up the dataset. The repertoires were released in a freely available public database intended as a resource for research on the immune response to SARS-CoV-2. Samples came from the ongoing ImmuneRACE study (first 160 participants) plus 1,254 subjects from 6 global collaborators. A de-identified subject ID, COVID-19 status, age in years and sex were almost always included in the sample metadata. Where available, HLA class I and class II types were obtained from metadata supplied by the sample provider rather than from assay-based typing.

In Seattle, one collaborating source enrolled patients while the infection was active and tracked those patients longitudinally over the course of disease. Each collaborating institution followed its own protocols to collect whole blood in K2EDTA tubes. For TCRbeta analysis, collaborators shipped samples as frozen whole blood, isolated PBMCs, or DNA extracted from either of those sample types. Concerning this clone: Its antigen remains undetermined. No much larger clonotype is one base removed from it; base qualities were not supplied.

TCRbeta CDR3 regions were amplified from genomic DNA by means of the immunoSEQ Assay, a bias-controlled multiplex PCR. On the study's bioinformatics: Nucleated cell counts per sample were estimated from amplification of reference gene primers within the assay. To quantify the absolute abundance of each unique TCRbeta CDR3 rearrangement, sequence reads were collapsed and filtered. Productive Simpson clonality was computed per sample as the square root of Simpson's diversity index over productive rearrangements. TCRdb provides this immuneACCESS table in a form limited to in-frame rearrangements. Some clones are lacking; in checked studies, under half of them reflect an unresolved V gene, and why the rest are absent is not known. V and J calls plus clone size are reproduced from that table; the DNA served to infer D and trimming. Across this sample there are around 460,000 clones, with roughly 90% seen only once. The ten top clones hold around 0.92% of the sample.

Trimming costs V 4 bases and J 1 base, and their ends lie 10 bases apart. The germline V gene yields SNHLY for CDR1 and FYNNEI for CDR2. The CDR3 covers 15 residues, taking in both the cysteine and the phenylalanine. Only CDR3 DNA is held: 45 bases, read in frame from base 1. The paper's findings and limits, for the study overall: The quantity of clinical and demographic metadata differed by source and by participant and was supplied without curation.

The origin of this receptor is a young man with COVID-19, enrolled during active disease. The chain was built from TRBV2 and TRBJ2-2; a tentative D match to TRBD2 spans 5 bases. What was sequenced was peripheral blood. The sequenced DNA: TGTGCCAGCAGTGGACTATGGAGGAACACCGGGGAGCTGTTTTTT. This translates into CASSGLWRNTGELFF.